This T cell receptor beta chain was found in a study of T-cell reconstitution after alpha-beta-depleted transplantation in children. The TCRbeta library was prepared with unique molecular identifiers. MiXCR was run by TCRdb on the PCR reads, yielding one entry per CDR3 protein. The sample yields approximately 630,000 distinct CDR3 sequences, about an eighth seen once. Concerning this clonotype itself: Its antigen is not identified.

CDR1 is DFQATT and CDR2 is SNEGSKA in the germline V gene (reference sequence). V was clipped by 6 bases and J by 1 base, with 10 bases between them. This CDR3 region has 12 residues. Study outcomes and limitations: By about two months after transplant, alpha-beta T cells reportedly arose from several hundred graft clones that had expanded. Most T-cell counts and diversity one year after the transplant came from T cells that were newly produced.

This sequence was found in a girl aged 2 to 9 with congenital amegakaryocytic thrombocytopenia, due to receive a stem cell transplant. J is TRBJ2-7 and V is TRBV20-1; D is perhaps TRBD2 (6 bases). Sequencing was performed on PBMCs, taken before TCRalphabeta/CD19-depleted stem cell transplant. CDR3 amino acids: CSANRESYEQYF. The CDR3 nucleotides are TGCAGTGCCAACCGGGAGTCCTACGAGCAGTACTTC.